This TCR beta chain was recovered during a study of T cells expressing NK-cell markers (dated by TCRdb to 2020 to 2022). For context, the study as a whole: In sorted CD3+CD56+NKG2C+, CD3+CD56+NKG2C- and CD3+CD56-NKG2C+ T-cell subsets from several donors, TCR beta-chain repertoires were profiled. Seven of the eight sequenced donors were HCMV-seropositive and one was HCMV-seronegative. Randomly selected healthy volunteers, three men and five women, were used as the eight sequenced donors. The libraries were sequenced on Illumina HiSeq 2000/2500, MiSeq or NextSeq, producing 2 x 150 bp reads. The investigation overall reported the following: Whether the expanded NKG2C-expressing T cell clones were specific for HCMV antigens remained unclear. Those dominant clonotypes were again the most abundant among CD3+CD56-NKG2C+ cells in a handful of donors, at about 25-65%. For roughly six donors, the dominant CD3+CD56+NKG2C+ clonotypes were among the top 10 CD8+ clonotypes and accounted for roughly 1.0-8% of CD8+ T cells.

A commercial ELISA kit detecting HCMV-specific IgG in serum was used to determine HCMV serostatus. Ficoll density gradient centrifugation was used to isolate peripheral blood mononuclear cells from blood. From the cysteine up to the phenylalanine, the CDR3 has a length of 12 residues. DNA was not recorded. The germline V gene (reference sequence) sets CDR1 to MNHEY and CDR2 to SMNVEV. The sequencer listed for this sample is Illumina HiSeq 2000. TCR beta cDNA libraries were made by 5'RACE template switching that added a universal primer site and unique molecular identifiers. cDNA synthesis was primed from the TCR beta constant segment, followed by two successive PCR amplification steps. The authors' analysis ran thus. MIGEC was used to demultiplex reads and group the reads by UMI, and MiTCR was used to assemble and quantify clonotypes. To exclude erroneous sequences, only TCR cDNA sequences supported by at least two reads were retained. The tcR package was used for downstream repertoire analysis, with clonotypes matched between fractions based on CDR3 nucleotide sequence plus V segment. VDJmatch was used to annotate antigen specificity against VDJdb, with one amino acid substitution in CDR3 permitted. TCRdb reprocessed the reads and assigns one entry to each CDR3 protein sequence, leaving out DNA. The authors' filters were not applied to this entry. The table kept for this sample lists about 460,000 distinct CDR3 sequences. Over 1.3% of the sample comes from the top ten.

In regard to this clonotype: Its cognate antigen has yet to be identified.

The receptor's source is a woman between 45 and 60 years old in good health. Donor details come from another sample of the same person, matched by shared clones. The chain couples TRBV27 to TRBJ2-1; the D gene TCRdb calls, TRBD2, cannot be checked with no DNA. Source material: blood T cells: a sorted CD56 or NKG2C T cell subset, CD4+ or CD8+ T cells, or bulk PBMC T cells (not recorded which). The CDR3 has the sequence CASSLAGGPPFF.